This T cell receptor (beta chain) was documented in a study of T cell responses to AZD1222 COVID-19 vaccine. Overall study results and limits: Only 5 or 6 people who got AZD1222 tested seropositive at baseline.

The CDR3 is 15 residues long. CDR1 is KGHSH, CDR2 LQKENI, per germline. V lost 4 bases and J 1 base, leaving 13 bases between the germline ends. Both about-4-week and about-12-week second-dose recipients were combined. Some clones are missing from TCRdb's copy, which holds only in-frame ones; the method was immunoSEQ multiplex PCR. The data contain tens of thousands of clones, approximately 91% of them singletons. Comment on this clone: No antigen is known for it.

The sequence came from an adult who received the AZD1222 COVID-19 vaccine. The sample consisted of peripheral blood, taken 28 days after the second AZD1222 dose. V gene TRBV18 combines with J gene TRBJ1-1, with no clear D. DNA for the CDR3: TGTGCCAGCTCACTCCCTCGAACACCGAACACTGAAGCTTTCTTT. As protein: CASSLPRTPNTEAFF. The variable domain in full, completed from reference TRBV18 and TRBJ1-1, reads NAGVMQNPRHLVRRRGQEARLRCSPMKGHSHVYWYRQLPEEGLKFMVYLQKENIIDESGMPKERFSAEFPKEGPSILRIQQVVRGDSAAYFCASSLPRTPNTEAFFGQGTRLTVV.